This TCR beta chain is from a study of blood T cell repertoires in COVID-19. The overall study: PBMCs, B-cell-depleted T cells, or T cells were the source of the cDNA or gDNA that made up the material.

Authors' analysis steps: The authors estimated nucleated cell counts from reference gene primer amplification. Sequencing used immunoSEQ multiplex PCR; TCRdb keeps in-frame clones, though not all of them. V and J calls and clone size come straight from that table; D and trimming were deduced from the DNA. The sample has approximately 160,000 clones; about 83% are singletons. The sample comprised peripheral blood. The TCR comes from a man in his sixties or seventies who had recovered from COVID-19.

CDR3 residues: CAISEGGQGISSEAFF. The DNA for the CDR3 is TGTGCCATCAGTGAGGGGGGACAGGGGATCTCGTCTGAAGCTTTCTTT. The chain is built from TRBV10-3 and TRBJ1-1, with 10 bases identical to TRBD1. V was clipped by 2 bases and J by 6 bases; unmatched bases: 9. The germline CDR1 and CDR2 sequences are ENHRY and SYGVKD. CDR3 length: 16 residues.